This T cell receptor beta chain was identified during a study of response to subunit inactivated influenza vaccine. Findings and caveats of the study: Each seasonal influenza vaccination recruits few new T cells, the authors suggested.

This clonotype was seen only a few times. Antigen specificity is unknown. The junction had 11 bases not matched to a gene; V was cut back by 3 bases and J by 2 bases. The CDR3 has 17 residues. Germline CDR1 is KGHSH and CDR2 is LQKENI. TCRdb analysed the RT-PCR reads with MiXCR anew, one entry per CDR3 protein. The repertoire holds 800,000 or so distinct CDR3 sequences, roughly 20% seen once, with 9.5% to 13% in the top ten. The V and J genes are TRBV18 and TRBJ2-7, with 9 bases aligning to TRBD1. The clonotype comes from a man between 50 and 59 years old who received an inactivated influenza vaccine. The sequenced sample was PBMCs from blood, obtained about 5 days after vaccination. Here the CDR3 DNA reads TGTGCCAGCTCACCCCCGCTTGCCGGGACAGGGACCTACGAGCAGTACTTC. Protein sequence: CASSPPLAGTGTYEQYF.